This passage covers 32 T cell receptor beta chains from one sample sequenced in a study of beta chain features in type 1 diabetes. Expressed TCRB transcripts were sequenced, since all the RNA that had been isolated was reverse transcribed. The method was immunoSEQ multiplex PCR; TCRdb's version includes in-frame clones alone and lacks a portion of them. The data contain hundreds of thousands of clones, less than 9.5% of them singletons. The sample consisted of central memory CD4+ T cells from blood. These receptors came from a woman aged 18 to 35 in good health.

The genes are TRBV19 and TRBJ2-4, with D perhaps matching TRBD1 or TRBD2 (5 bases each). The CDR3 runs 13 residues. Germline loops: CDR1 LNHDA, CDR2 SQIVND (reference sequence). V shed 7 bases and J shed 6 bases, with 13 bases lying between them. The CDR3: CASTETGTNIQYF. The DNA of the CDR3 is TGTGCCAGTACCGAGACCGGGACAAACATTCAGTACTTC. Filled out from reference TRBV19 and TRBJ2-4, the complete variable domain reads DGGITQSPKYLFRKEGQNVTLSCEQNLNHDAMYWYRQDPGQGLRLIYYSQIVNDFQKGDIAEGYSVSREKKESFPLTVTSAQKNPTAFYLCASTETGTNIQYFGAGTRLSVL.

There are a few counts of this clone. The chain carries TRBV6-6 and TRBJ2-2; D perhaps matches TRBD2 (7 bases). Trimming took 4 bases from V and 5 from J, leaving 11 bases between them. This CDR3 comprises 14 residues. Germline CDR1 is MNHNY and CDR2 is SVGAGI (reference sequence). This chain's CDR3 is CASSSGEGTGELFF. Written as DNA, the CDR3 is TGTGCCAGCAGTTCAGGGGAGGGAACCGGGGAGCTGTTTTTT.

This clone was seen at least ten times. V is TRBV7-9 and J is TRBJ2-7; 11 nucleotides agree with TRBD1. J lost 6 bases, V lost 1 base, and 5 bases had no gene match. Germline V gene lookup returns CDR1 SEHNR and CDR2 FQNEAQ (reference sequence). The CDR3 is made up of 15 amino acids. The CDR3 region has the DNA TGTGCCAGCAGCTTAGATGGGGACAGGGGGATCGAGCAGTACTTC. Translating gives CASSLDGDRGIEQYF.

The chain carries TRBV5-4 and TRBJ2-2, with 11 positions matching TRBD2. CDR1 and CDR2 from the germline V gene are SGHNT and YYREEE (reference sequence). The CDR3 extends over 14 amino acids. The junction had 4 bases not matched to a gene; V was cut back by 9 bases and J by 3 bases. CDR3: CATRGLADTGELFF. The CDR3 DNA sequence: TGTGCCACCCGGGGACTAGCGGACACCGGGGAGCTGTTTTTT.

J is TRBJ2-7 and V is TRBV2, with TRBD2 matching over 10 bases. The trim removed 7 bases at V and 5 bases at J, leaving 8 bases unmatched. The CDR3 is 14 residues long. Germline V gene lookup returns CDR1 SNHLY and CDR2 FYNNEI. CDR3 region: CASTPRLAGDEQYF. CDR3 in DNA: TGTGCCAGCACCCCCCGGCTAGCGGGAGACGAGCAGTACTTC.

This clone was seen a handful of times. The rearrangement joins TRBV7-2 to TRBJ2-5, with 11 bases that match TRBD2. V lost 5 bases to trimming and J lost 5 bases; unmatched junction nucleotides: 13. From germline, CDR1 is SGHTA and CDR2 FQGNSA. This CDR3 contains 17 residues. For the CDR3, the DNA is TGTGCCAGCAGCACCCTAACCTTAGCGGGAGGGCGGGAGACCCAGTACTTC. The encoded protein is CASSTLTLAGGRETQYF.

The CDR3 DNA follows: TGTGCCAGCAGCTTAAGACGGGGGCTGGAGACCCAGTACTTC. It yields the protein CASSLRRGLETQYF. The chain recombines TRBV11-2 with TRBJ2-5; either TRBD1 or TRBD2 may fit D (6 bases each). V was cut by 2 bases and J by 5 bases, with 12 bases left in between. Germline CDR1 SGHAT, CDR2 FQNNGV. CDR3 size: 14 residues.

This CDR3 is CASSLERRNYGYTF. The CDR3, as DNA: TGTGCCAGCAGCTTGGAGAGACGTAACTATGGCTACACCTTC. This rearrangement joins TRBV5-4 to TRBJ1-2, with D unresolved. The CDR3 extends over 14 amino acids. The V end lost 0 bases, the J end lost 1 base, and 7 bases lay between the germline ends. CDR1 and CDR2 (germline): SGHNT, YYREEE (reference sequence).

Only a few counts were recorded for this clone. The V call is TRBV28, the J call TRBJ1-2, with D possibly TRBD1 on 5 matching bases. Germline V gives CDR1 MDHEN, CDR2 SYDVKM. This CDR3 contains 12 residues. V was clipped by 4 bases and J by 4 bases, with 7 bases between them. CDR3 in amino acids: CASSWGPYGYTF. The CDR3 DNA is TGTGCCAGCAGTTGGGGACCCTATGGCTACACCTTC.

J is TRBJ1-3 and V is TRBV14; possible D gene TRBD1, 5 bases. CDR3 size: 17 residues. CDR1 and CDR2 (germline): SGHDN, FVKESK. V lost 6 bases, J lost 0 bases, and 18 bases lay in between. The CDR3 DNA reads TGTGCCAGCAGTGGTTTCCGGGGGAAGGCCTCTGGAAACACCATATATTTT. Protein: CASSGFRGKASGNTIYF.

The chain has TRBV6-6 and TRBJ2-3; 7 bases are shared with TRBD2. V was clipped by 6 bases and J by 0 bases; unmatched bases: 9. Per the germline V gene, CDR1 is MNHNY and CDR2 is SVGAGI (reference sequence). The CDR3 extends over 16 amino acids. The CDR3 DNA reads TGTGCCAGCAGATTCCTAGCGGACTCTAGCACAGATACGCAGTATTTT. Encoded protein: CASRFLADSSTDTQYF.

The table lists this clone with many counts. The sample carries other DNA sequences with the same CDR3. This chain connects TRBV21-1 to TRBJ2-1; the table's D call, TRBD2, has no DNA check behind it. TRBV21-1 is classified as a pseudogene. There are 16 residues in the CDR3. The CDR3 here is CASSKGRGRADSEQFF. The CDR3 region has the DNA TGTGCCAGCAGCAAAGGTCGCGGGAGGGCCGACAGTGAGCAGTTCTTC.

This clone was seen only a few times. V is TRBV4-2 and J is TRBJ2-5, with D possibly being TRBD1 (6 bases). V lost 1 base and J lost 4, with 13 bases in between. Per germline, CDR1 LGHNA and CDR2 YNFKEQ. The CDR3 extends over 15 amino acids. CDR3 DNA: TGTGCCAGCAGCCAAGGAGATTACAGGGTAGAGACCCAGTACTTC. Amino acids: CASSQGDYRVETQYF.

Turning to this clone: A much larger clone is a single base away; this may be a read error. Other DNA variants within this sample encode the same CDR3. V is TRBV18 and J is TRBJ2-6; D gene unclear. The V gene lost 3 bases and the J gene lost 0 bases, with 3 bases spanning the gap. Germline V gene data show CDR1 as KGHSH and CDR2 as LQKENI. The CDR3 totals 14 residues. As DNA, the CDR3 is TGTGCCAGCTCACCCCTCTCTGGGGCCAACGTCCTGACTTTC. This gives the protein CASSPLSGANVLTF.

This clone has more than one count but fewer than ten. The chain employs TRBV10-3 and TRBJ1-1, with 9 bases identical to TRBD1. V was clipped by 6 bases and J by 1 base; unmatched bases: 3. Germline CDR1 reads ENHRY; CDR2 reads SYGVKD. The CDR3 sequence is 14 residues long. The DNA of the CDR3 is TGTGCCATCAGCGGGACAGGGAGGAACACTGAAGCTTTCTTT. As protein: CAISGTGRNTEAFF.

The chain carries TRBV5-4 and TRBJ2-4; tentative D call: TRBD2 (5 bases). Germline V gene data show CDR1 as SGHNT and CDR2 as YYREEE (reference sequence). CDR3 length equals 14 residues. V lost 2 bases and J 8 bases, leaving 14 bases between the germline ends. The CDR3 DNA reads TGTGCCAGCAGCTTAGCGGTCTCCCGGTACATTCAGTACTTC. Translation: CASSLAVSRYIQYF.

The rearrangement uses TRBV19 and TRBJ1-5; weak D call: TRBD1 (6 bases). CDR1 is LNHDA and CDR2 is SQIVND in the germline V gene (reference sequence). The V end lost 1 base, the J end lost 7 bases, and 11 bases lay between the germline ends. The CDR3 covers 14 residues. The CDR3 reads CASSIVQGGQPQHF. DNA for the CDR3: TGTGCCAGTAGTATAGTACAGGGTGGGCAGCCCCAGCATTTT.

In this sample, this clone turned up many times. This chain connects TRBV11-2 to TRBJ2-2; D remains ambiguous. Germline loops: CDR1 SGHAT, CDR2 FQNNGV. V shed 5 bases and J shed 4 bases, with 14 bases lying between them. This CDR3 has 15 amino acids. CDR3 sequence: CASSHVRGATGELFF. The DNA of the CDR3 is TGTGCCAGCAGCCACGTCCGCGGAGCCACCGGGGAGCTGTTTTTT.

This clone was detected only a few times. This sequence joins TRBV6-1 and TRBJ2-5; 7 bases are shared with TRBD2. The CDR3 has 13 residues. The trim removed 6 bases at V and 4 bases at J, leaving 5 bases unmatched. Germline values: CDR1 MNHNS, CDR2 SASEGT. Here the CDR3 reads CASRGIAGETQYF. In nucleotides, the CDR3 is TGTGCCAGCAGGGGTATAGCGGGAGAGACCCAGTACTTC.

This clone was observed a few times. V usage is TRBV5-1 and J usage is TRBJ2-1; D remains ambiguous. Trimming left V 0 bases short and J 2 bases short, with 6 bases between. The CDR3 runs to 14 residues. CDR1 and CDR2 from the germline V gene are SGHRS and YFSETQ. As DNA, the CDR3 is TGCGCCAGCAGCTTGGGACTTCCCTACAATGAGCAGTTCTTC. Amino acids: CASSLGLPYNEQFF.

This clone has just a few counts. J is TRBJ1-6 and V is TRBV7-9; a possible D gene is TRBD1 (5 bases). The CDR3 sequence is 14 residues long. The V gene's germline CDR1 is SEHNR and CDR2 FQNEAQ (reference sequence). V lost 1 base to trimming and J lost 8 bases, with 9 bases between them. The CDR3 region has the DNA TGTGCCAGCAGCTTAGGCCCGGGGGATTCACCCCTCCACTTT. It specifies CASSLGPGDSPLHF.

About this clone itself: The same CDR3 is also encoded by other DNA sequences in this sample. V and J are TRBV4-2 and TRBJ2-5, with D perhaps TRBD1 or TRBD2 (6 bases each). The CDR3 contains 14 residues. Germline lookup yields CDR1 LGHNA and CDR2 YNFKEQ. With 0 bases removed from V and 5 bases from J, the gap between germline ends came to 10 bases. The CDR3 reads CASSQEGGRETQYF. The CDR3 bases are TGTGCCAGCAGCCAAGAAGGGGGGAGGGAGACCCAGTACTTC.

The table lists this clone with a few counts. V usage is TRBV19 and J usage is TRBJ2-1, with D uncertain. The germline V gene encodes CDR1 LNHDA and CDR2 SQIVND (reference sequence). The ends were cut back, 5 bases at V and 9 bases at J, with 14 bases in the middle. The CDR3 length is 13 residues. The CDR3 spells CASSWVSSGEQFF. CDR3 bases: TGTGCCAGTAGTTGGGTTAGCTCGGGTGAGCAGTTCTTC.

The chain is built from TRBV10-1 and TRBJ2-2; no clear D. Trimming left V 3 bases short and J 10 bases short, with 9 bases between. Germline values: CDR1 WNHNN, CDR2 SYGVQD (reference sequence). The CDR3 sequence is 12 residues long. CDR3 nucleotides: TGCGCCAGCAGTGAAAGAGACGAGGAGCTGTTTTTT. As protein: CASSERDEELFF.

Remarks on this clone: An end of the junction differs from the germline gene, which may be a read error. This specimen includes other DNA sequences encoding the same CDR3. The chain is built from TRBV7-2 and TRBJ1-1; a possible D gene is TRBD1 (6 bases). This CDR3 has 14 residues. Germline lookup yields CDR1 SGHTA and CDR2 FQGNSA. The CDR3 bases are TGTGCCAGCCAACCCAGAGGCAGGGGTACTGAAGCCTTCTTT. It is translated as CASQPRGRGTEAFF.

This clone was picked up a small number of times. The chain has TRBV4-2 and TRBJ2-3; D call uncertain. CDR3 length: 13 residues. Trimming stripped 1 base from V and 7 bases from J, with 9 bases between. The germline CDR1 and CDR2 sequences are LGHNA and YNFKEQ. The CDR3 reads CASSQGSVNTQYF. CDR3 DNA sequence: TGTGCCAGCAGCCAAGGGAGCGTAAATACGCAGTATTTT.

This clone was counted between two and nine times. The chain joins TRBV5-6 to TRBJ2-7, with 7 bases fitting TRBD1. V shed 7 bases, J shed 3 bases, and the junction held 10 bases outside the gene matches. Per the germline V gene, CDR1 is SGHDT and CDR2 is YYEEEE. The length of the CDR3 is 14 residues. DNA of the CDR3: TGTGCCAGCTTGAAGAGACAGGGTCTCTACGAGCAGTACTTC. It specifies CASLKRQGLYEQYF.

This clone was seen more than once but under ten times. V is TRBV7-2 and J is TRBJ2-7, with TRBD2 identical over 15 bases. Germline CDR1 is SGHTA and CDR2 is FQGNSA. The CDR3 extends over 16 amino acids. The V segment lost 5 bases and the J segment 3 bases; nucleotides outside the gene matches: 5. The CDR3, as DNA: TGTGCCAGCAGCCAGGGACTAGCGGGAGGTCGCTACGAGCAGTACTTC. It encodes CASSQGLAGGRYEQYF.

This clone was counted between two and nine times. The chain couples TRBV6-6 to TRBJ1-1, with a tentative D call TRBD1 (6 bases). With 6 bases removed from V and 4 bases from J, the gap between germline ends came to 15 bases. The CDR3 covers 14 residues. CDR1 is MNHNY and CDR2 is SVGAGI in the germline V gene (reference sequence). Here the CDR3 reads CASRLMLQGTEAFF. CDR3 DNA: TGTGCCAGCAGACTCATGCTACAGGGCACTGAAGCTTTCTTT.

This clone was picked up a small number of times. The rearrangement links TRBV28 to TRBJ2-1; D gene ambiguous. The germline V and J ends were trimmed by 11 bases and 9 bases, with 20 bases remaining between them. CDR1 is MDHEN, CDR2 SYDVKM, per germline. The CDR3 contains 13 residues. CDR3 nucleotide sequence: TGTGCCGGTTCGTCGGGCGGCCGTGGTGAGCAGTTCTTC. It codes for CAGSSGGRGEQFF.

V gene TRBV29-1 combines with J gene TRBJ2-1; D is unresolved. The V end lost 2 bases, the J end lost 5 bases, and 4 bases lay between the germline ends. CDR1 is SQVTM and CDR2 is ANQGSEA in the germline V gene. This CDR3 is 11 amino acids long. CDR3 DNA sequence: TGCAGCGTTGAAACCAACAATGAGCAGTTCTTC. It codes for CSVETNNEQFF.

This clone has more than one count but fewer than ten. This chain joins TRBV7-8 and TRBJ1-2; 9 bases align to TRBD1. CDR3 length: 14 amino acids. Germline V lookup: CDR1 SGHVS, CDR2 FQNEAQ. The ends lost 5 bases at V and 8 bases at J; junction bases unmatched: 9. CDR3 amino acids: CASSKDRGGEGYTF. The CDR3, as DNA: TGTGCCAGCAGCAAGGACAGGGGAGGGGAGGGCTACACCTTC.